At least ten counts were recorded for the clone carrying this TCR beta chain. Its antigen is as yet unknown. The data stem from a study of T cells in Graves' hyperthyroidism and ophthalmopathy. General study points: Clonotypes that were expanded in thyroid above 0.001 mostly appeared in blood too.

V was trimmed by 3 bases and J by 4 bases, leaving 10 bases between them. The CDR3 loop spans 14 amino acids. RNA transcripts provided the source from which TCR beta CDR3 regions were amplified. The HTBI primer set drove a first-round RT-PCR of the TCR CDR3. TCRdb fed the multiplex PCR reads into MiXCR, producing one record per CDR3 protein. The sample has hundreds of thousands of distinct CDR3 sequences, less than 25% seen once. The chain is built from TRBV12-3 or TRBV12-4 and TRBJ1-5, with D unclear. The source is a young man with Graves' ophthalmopathy. The material sequenced was blood. As DNA, the CDR3 is TGTGCCAGCAGTTTGGGCAGTACTAATCAGCCCCAGCATTTT. This sequence encodes CASSLGSTNQPQHF.